Presented here are 23 T cell receptor beta chains from one specimen sequenced in a study of blood T cell repertoires in COVID-19. Measured with immunoSEQ multiplex PCR; TCRdb has only the in-frame clones, and not every one. The sample has over 250,000 clones; around 80% are singletons. The specimen was PBMCs or T cells enriched from blood (not recorded which). The receptors were sampled from a man aged 35-49 years who had been exposed to COVID-19.

The chain employs TRBV7-9 and TRBJ2-2; 11 bases agree with TRBD2. This CDR3 contains 18 residues. The V segment lost 7 bases and the J segment 7 bases; nucleotides outside the gene matches: 17. CDR1 is SEHNR, CDR2 FQNEAQ, per germline (reference sequence). CDR3 DNA: TGTGCCAGCACCCCTCTAGCGGGAGGATCAGGGTTGGTCGGGGAGCTGTTTTTT. Its protein is CASTPLAGGSGLVGELFF.

This chain uses TRBV27 with TRBJ2-1, with TRBD2 matching over 10 bases. CDR3 length: 16 amino acids. V was clipped by 8 bases and J by 5 bases; unmatched bases: 12. Looked up from germline, CDR1 is MNHEY and CDR2 is SMNVEV (reference sequence). CDR3 region: CASHPLTSGLDNEQFF. The CDR3, as DNA: TGTGCCAGCCACCCATTGACTAGCGGGCTTGACAATGAGCAGTTCTTC.

This clone was picked up a small number of times. Other DNA sequences within the sample encode an identical CDR3. V gene TRBV12-3 or TRBV12-4 combines with J gene TRBJ2-1; D is uncertain. V dropped 4 bases and J dropped 4 bases, with 2 bases sitting between them. The CDR3 contains 11 residues. CDR3 sequence (DNA): TGTGCCAGCAGTTCTTACAATGAGCAGTTCTTC. It yields the protein CASSSYNEQFF.

The genes are TRBV10-1 and TRBJ2-2; 11 bases agree with TRBD2. CDR3 size: 16 residues. Germline lookup yields CDR1 WNHNN and CDR2 SYGVQD (reference sequence). V was pared by 6 bases and J by 5 bases, with 8 bases of the junction left unmatched. Here the CDR3 DNA reads TGCGCCAGCAGCGACCAGGGACTAGCGGAAACCGGGGAGCTGTTTTTT. Translating it yields CASSDQGLAETGELFF.

The rearrangement uses TRBV24-1 and TRBJ1-3; D perhaps matches TRBD1 (6 bases). V was trimmed by 4 bases and J by 1 base, leaving 7 bases between them. This CDR3 has 14 amino acids. Germline values: CDR1 KGHDR, CDR2 SFDVKD. The CDR3 nucleotides are TGTGCCACCAGTGAAGGGACATCTGGAAACACCATATATTTT. Translated: CATSEGTSGNTIYF.

CDR3 DNA sequence: TGCAGCGCCCGGACAGGGGTAACCGGGGAGCTGTTTTTT. Translated, it gives CSARTGVTGELFF. The V call is TRBV29-1, the J call TRBJ2-2, with 9 nucleotides matching TRBD1. V was pared by 7 bases and J by 5 bases, with 5 bases of the junction left unmatched. The CDR3 totals 13 residues. In germline, CDR1 is SQVTM, CDR2 ANQGSEA.

J is TRBJ1-1 and V is TRBV15; 9 bases map to TRBD1. The germline V gene encodes CDR1 LNHNV and CDR2 YYDKDF (reference sequence). The CDR3 covers 13 residues. The V gene end was trimmed by 9 bases and the J gene end by 3 bases; junction bases not matched to a gene: 5. The CDR3 DNA reads as TGTGCCACAAGACGGGACAGGGACACTGAAGCTTTCTTT. It specifies CATRRDRDTEAFF.

The chain carries TRBV12-5 and TRBJ2-1; the D gene is possibly TRBD2 (6 bases). This CDR3 is built from 17 residues. Germline V CDR1 and CDR2: LGHNT, FRNRAP. Between the trimmed V and J ends, which lost 0 bases and 4 bases, there was a span of 16 bases. The CDR3 reads CASGLVLLRGTYNEQFF. CDR3 nucleotide sequence: TGTGCTAGTGGTTTGGTACTACTGCGCGGGACTTACAATGAGCAGTTCTTC.

The V gene is TRBV4-1, the J gene TRBJ1-1; D is uncertain. The CDR3 runs 16 residues. Trimming removed 0 bases from V and 3 bases from J, with 14 bases in between. CDR1 and CDR2 (germline): MGHRA, YSYEKL. CDR3 sequence reads: CASSQETARRDTEAFF. In DNA, the CDR3 is TGCGCCAGCAGCCAAGAGACTGCACGGCGGGACACTGAAGCTTTCTTT.

A word on this clone: This specimen includes other DNA sequences encoding the same CDR3. In DNA, the CDR3 is TGTGCCTGGACGTCTTCCTACGAGCAGTACTTC. Its translation is CAWTSSYEQYF. J is TRBJ2-7 and V is TRBV30; D gene unclear. With 4 bases removed from V and 1 base from J, the gap between germline ends came to 5 bases. The CDR3 length is 11 residues. Germline assignment: CDR1 GTSNPN and CDR2 SVGIG (reference sequence).

V is TRBV6-6 and J is TRBJ2-2; the D is unclear. The V and J ends lost 8 bases and 3 bases respectively, with 10 bases between them. CDR3 length: 13 amino acids. CDR1 and CDR2 from the germline V gene are MNHNY and SVGAGI (reference sequence). CDR3 in amino acids: CASFIRDTGELFF. The DNA of the CDR3 is TGTGCCAGCTTTATTCGGGACACCGGGGAGCTGTTTTTT.

The V call is TRBV9, the J call TRBJ1-5, with D possibly being TRBD1 (5 bases). Germline assignment: CDR1 SGDLS and CDR2 YYNGEE. V shed 0 bases and J shed 3 bases, with 10 bases lying between them. The CDR3 runs to 15 residues. The CDR3 here is CASSVEAGINQPQHF. The CDR3 region has the DNA TGTGCCAGCAGCGTAGAAGCAGGGATCAATCAGCCCCAGCATTTT.

The rearrangement uses TRBV12-3 or TRBV12-4 and TRBJ1-1; D not resolved. The V gene lost 3 bases and the J gene lost 1 base, with 3 bases spanning the gap. This CDR3 has 12 residues. The CDR3 loop reads CASSFKNTEAFF. The CDR3 DNA reads TGTGCCAGCAGTTTTAAGAACACTGAAGCTTTCTTT.

V is TRBV5-1 and J is TRBJ2-2; 9 bases are shared with TRBD1. V gave up 4 bases and J gave up 6 bases; unmatched junction bases: 13. The germline CDR1 and CDR2 sequences are SGHRS and YFSETQ. The CDR3 consists of 17 residues. In DNA form, the CDR3 reads TGCGCCAGCAGCCCTACAGGGGGCAAAAAGATGGCCGGGGAGCTGTTTTTT. As protein: CASSPTGGKKMAGELFF.

The chain combines TRBV7-9 with TRBJ2-2; a weak D match, TRBD2 (6 bases). This CDR3 is 19 amino acids long. The V gene's germline CDR1 is SEHNR and CDR2 FQNEAQ (reference sequence). The V end was cut by 4 bases, the J end by 4 bases, with 25 bases between. Written as DNA, the CDR3 is TGTGCCAGCAGCTCTCCCGGGGGAGTGTTAACCTTGGTCACCGGGGAGCTGTTTTTT. Translation gives CASSSPGGVLTLVTGELFF.

The table lists this clone with a count of one. The chain links TRBV9 to TRBJ2-1; possibly TRBD2 for D (6 bases). The length of the CDR3 is 11 residues. V was shortened by 7 bases and J by 9 bases, with 11 bases between the two germline ends. Germline lookup yields CDR1 SGDLS and CDR2 YYNGEE. This CDR3 reads CASGLFSEQFF. The DNA of the CDR3 is TGTGCCAGCGGACTATTTAGTGAGCAGTTCTTC.

The chain combines TRBV12-3 or TRBV12-4 with TRBJ1-2, with TRBD1 matching over 9 bases. The CDR3 has 13 amino acids. J lost 8 bases, V lost 6 bases, and 7 bases had no gene match. The CDR3 sequence is CASRTGGRKGYTF. The CDR3 DNA reads as TGTGCCAGCAGAACAGGGGGCAGGAAAGGCTACACCTTC.

V and J are TRBV5-1 and TRBJ1-4; TRBD1 might be the D (6 bases). CDR1 and CDR2 (germline): SGHRS, YFSETQ. V was clipped by 3 bases and J by 0 bases, with 9 bases between them. CDR3 size: 15 residues. The chain's CDR3 is CASSSTGSTNEKLFF. CDR3 DNA: TGCGCCAGCAGCTCTACAGGGTCAACTAATGAAAAACTGTTTTTT.

The chain recombines TRBV24-1 with TRBJ2-3; D is perhaps TRBD1 (6 bases). CDR1 and CDR2 (germline): KGHDR, SFDVKD. The CDR3 sequence is 13 residues long. V lost 7 bases, J lost 5 bases, and 12 bases lay in between. The CDR3 sequence is CATSWGHLDTQYF. The CDR3, as DNA: TGTGCCACCAGCTGGGGGCATCTAGATACGCAGTATTTT.

The chain joins TRBV11-2 to TRBJ2-5; a weak D match, TRBD2 (6 bases). This CDR3 comprises 13 residues. The ends were cut back, 5 bases at V and 10 bases at J, with 17 bases in the middle. CDR1 and CDR2 from the germline V gene are SGHAT and FQNNGV. The CDR3 spells CASSGGSQRDQYF. CDR3 in DNA: TGTGCCAGCAGCGGGGGGAGTCAGCGCGACCAGTACTTC.

The gene calls are TRBV2 and TRBJ1-2; 7 bases are a match to TRBD1. The J segment lost 0 bases and the V segment lost 5 bases, leaving 6 bases of the junction unmatched. CDR1 is SNHLY, CDR2 FYNNEI, per germline. This CDR3 has 15 residues. The CDR3 DNA reads TGTGCCAGCAGTACCAACAGGGGATCTAACTATGGCTACACCTTC. Its protein product is CASSTNRGSNYGYTF.

The V call is TRBV7-3, the J call TRBJ2-1; TRBD2 matches at 9 bases. The CDR3 runs 15 residues. V dropped 4 bases and J dropped 6; count of bases not matched to a gene: 7. Germline CDR1 SGHTA, CDR2 FQGTGA. The CDR3 region has the DNA TGTGCCAGCAGCTCCACCGGGACTAGCCCCAATGAGCAGTTCTTC. Its protein is CASSSTGTSPNEQFF. Together with reference TRBV7-3 and TRBJ2-1, the CDR3 gives the full variable domain: GAGVSQTPSNKVTEKGKYVELRCDPISGHTALYWYRQSLGQGPEFLIYFQGTGAADDSGLPNDRFFAVRPEGSVSTLKIQRTERGDSAVYLCASSSTGTSPNEQFFGPGTRLTVL.

This clone has a single count. This chain links TRBV9 with TRBJ2-1; 8 nucleotides line up with TRBD2. From germline, CDR1 is SGDLS and CDR2 YYNGEE. The CDR3 contains 15 residues. Trimming at V came to 3 bases and at J to 0 bases, leaving 2 bases not matched to a gene. The chain's CDR3 is CASSGAGASYNEQFF. CDR3 DNA: TGTGCCAGCAGCGGAGCGGGGGCCTCCTACAATGAGCAGTTCTTC.